The present TCR beta chain was sequenced within a study of blood T cell repertoires in COVID-19. Only in-frame clones appear in the TCRdb table, and some are missing; sequencing was by immunoSEQ multiplex PCR. The table includes around 400,000 clones, approximately 89% detected once. Clinical history as reported by participants underpinned cohort assignment. Germline V gene sequence: CDR1 LNHNV, CDR2 YYDKDF (reference sequence). This CDR3 spans 14 amino acids. V lost 0 bases, J lost 4 bases, and 9 bases lay in between. The chain recombines TRBV15 with TRBJ2-5, with D tentatively TRBD1 (6 bases). The clonotype originates from a woman in her thirties or forties who had been exposed to COVID-19. The sequenced sample was PBMCs or T cells enriched from blood (not recorded which). The CDR3 DNA follows: TGTGCCACCAGCAGAGACAGGGGAAGAGAGACCCAGTACTTC. Translated, it gives CATSRDRGRETQYF.